These 10 T cell receptor beta chains share one sample of origin, sequenced in a study of blood T cells in healthy people across ages. Then a second PCR, running about 6 to 12 cycles, was carried out with a sample-barcoded 5' primer and a J-beta primer mix. TCRdb redid the calling of the 5' RACE reads with MiXCR, one entry per CDR3 protein. Counted here are about 570,000 distinct CDR3 sequences, roughly 29% occurring once; the ten biggest clones make up approximately 17%. Sequences were obtained from blood. The receptors were sampled from a woman aged 70-85 years in good health.

The genes are TRBV7-9 and TRBJ2-4; 11 nucleotides line up with TRBD1. V gave up 4 bases and J gave up 5 bases; unmatched junction bases: 1. This CDR3 is 14 amino acids long. Germline CDR1 is SEHNR and CDR2 is FQNEAQ (reference sequence). The CDR3 DNA sequence: TGTGCCAGCAGCTCGGGACAGGGGGAAAACATTCAGTACTTC. Translation gives CASSSGQGENIQYF.

The rearrangement joins TRBV11-2 to TRBJ1-2; 9 nucleotides align to TRBD1. Germline CDR1 SGHAT, CDR2 FQNNGV. V shed 3 bases, J shed 5 bases, and the junction held 19 bases outside the gene matches. The CDR3 is 19 residues long. The CDR3 region has the DNA TGTGCCAGCAGCTTTTACCCCGGGACAGGGACCGCATTGTCTTATGGCTACACCTTC. Its translation: CASSFYPGTGTALSYGYTF.

This clonotype has only a few counts. The chain carries TRBV6-6 and TRBJ2-7; 14 bases match TRBD2. The length of the CDR3 is 16 residues. CDR1 is MNHNY, CDR2 SVGAGI, per germline (reference sequence). The J segment lost 3 bases and the V segment lost 4 bases, leaving 5 bases of the junction unmatched. CDR3 loop: CASSSGTSGGFYEQYF. CDR3 nucleotides: TGTGCCAGCAGTTCCGGGACTAGCGGGGGATTCTACGAGCAGTACTTC.

V and J are TRBV29-1 and TRBJ2-3; D might be TRBD1 (5 bases). The V gene lost 4 bases and the J gene lost 4 bases, with 12 bases spanning the gap. The CDR3 covers 13 residues. Germline-derived CDR1 and CDR2 are SQVTM and ANQGSEA. The CDR3 bases are TGCAGCGTTGCACAGGTCATCCCAGATACGCAGTATTTT. Translation gives CSVAQVIPDTQYF.

V gene TRBV7-3 combines with J gene TRBJ1-5; unclear D gene. This CDR3 is 13 amino acids long. Germline V CDR1 and CDR2: SGHTA, FQGTGA. V was pared by 7 bases and J by 7 bases, with 14 bases between. DNA for the CDR3: TGTGCCAGCAAAGGACGAGGGAGCCAGCCCCAGCATTTT. Its protein is CASKGRGSQPQHF.

The rearrangement uses TRBV7-2 and TRBJ1-2; D is unclear. This CDR3 is built from 13 residues. Trimming removed 2 bases from V and 8 bases from J, with 12 bases in between. CDR1 is SGHTA, CDR2 FQGNSA, per germline. The CDR3 loop is CASSLTRDEGYTF. The DNA for the CDR3 is TGTGCCAGCAGCTTAACTAGAGATGAGGGCTACACCTTC.

The rearrangement joins TRBV4-1 to TRBJ2-4, with 9 bases that match TRBD2. The V gene end was trimmed by 0 bases and the J gene end by 0 bases; junction bases not matched to a gene: 18. Germline values: CDR1 MGHRA, CDR2 YSYEKL. The CDR3 covers 22 residues. Here the CDR3 reads CASSQEGSQRGVDNLAKNIQYF. The CDR3 region has the DNA TGCGCCAGCAGCCAAGAGGGGTCGCAGCGGGGGGTAGATAACCTAGCCAAAAACATTCAGTACTTC.

The chain uses TRBV5-1 and TRBJ2-7; perhaps TRBD2 as D (5 bases). Germline lookup yields CDR1 SGHRS and CDR2 YFSETQ. V was cut by 7 bases and J by 0 bases, with 11 bases left in between. The CDR3 sequence is 13 residues long. CDR3 coding DNA: TGCGCCAGCGGCCGGGGAGACTCCTACGAGCAGTACTTC. This translates into CASGRGDSYEQYF.

The rearrangement uses TRBV7-9 and TRBJ1-1, with a tentative D call TRBD1 (5 bases). This CDR3 is 15 amino acids long. Germline lookup yields CDR1 SEHNR and CDR2 FQNEAQ (reference sequence). Trimming pared 1 base from V and 1 base from J, leaving 10 bases between. The CDR3 nucleotides are TGTGCCAGCAGCTTAGTCGGGGGATCGAACACTGAAGCTTTCTTT. Translating it yields CASSLVGGSNTEAFF.

There are a few counts of this clonotype. The chain has TRBV2 and TRBJ2-2, with D perhaps matching TRBD2 (7 bases). This CDR3 has 12 residues. V was shortened by 8 bases and J by 7 bases, with 11 bases between the two germline ends. The germline V gene encodes CDR1 SNHLY and CDR2 FYNNEI. The CDR3 DNA sequence: TGTGCCAGCTCTAGGGGGGGCGGGGAGCTGTTTTTT. Protein product: CASSRGGGELFF. The variable domain in full, completed from reference TRBV2 and TRBJ2-2, reads EPEVTQTPSHQVTQMGQEVILRCVPISNHLYFYWYRQILGQKVEFLVSFYNNEISEKSEIFDDQFSVERPDGSNFTLKIRSTKLEDSAMYFCASSRGGGELFFGEGSRLTVL.